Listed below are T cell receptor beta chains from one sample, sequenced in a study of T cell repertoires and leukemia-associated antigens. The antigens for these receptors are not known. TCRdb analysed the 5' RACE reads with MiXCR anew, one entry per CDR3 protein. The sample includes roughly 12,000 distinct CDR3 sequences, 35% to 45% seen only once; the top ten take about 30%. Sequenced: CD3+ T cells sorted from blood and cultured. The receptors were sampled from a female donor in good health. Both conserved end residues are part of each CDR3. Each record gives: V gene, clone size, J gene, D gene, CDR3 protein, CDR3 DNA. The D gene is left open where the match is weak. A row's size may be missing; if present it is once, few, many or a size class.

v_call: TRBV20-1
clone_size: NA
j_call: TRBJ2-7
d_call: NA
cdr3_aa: CSARPAYEQYF
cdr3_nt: TGCAGTGCAAGGCCGGCTTACGAGCAGTACTTC

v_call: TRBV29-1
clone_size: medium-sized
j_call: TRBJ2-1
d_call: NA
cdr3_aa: CSVEGSGNYNEQFF
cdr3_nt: TGCAGCGTTGAGGGAAGCGGAAATTACAATGAGCAGTTCTTC

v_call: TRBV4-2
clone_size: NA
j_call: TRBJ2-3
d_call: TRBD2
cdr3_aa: CASKTGLAGADTQYF
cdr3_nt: TGTGCCAGCAAAACCGGACTAGCGGGAGCCGATACGCAGTATTTT

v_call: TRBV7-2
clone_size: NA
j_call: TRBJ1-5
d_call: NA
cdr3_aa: CASSSFIGYTQPQHF
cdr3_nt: TGTGCCAGCAGCAGCTTTATCGGATATACTCAGCCCCAGCATTTT

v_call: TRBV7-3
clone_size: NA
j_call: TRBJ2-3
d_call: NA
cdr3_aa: CASSRDSRTSTDTQYF
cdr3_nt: TGTGCCAGCAGTCGGGACTCCAGAACGAGCACAGATACGCAGTATTTT

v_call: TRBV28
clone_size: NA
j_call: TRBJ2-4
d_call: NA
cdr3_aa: CASSLGLATNIQYF
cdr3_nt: TGTGCCAGCAGTTTGGGGCTAGCCACAAACATTCAGTACTTC

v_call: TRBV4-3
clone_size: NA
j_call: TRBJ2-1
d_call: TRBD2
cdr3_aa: CASSLTPSGSYLGEQFF
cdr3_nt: TGCGCCAGCAGCCTCACCCCTAGCGGGAGCTACCTTGGTGAGCAGTTCTTC

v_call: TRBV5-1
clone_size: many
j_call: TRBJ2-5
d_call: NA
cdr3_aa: CASSFPTGSGQETQYF
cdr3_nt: TGCGCCAGCAGCTTCCCGACAGGCTCTGGCCAAGAGACCCAGTACTTC

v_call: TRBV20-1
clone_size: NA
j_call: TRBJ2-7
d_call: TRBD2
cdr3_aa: CSVEGTRISEQYF
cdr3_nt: TGCAGTGTCGAGGGGACTAGAATCTCCGAGCAGTACTTC

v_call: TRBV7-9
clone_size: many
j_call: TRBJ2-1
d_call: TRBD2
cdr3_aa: CASSSLGRERYNEQFF
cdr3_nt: TGTGCCAGCAGCTCGCTTGGGAGGGAGAGGTACAATGAGCAGTTCTTC

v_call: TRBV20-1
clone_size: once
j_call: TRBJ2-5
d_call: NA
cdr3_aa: CSANPGSLETQYF
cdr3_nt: TGCAGTGCTAATCCCGGGAGTTTAGAGACCCAGTACTTC

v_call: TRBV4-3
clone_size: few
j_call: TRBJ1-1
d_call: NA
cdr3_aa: CASSQDSGRAAEAFF
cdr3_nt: TGCGCCAGCAGCCAAGATTCTGGTCGTGCCGCTGAAGCTTTCTTT

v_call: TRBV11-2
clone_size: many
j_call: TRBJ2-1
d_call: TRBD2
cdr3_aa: CASSSLGAGGQGEQFF
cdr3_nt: TGTGCCAGCAGCTCCCTGGGGGCGGGAGGCCAGGGGGAGCAGTTCTTC

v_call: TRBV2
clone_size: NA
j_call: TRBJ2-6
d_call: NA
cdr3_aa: CASIFGRDSSGANVLTF
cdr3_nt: TGTGCCAGCATTTTTGGCAGGGACTCCTCTGGGGCCAACGTCCTGACTTTT

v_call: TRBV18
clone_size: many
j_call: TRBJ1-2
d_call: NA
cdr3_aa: CASSPWAENYGYTF
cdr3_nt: TGTGCCAGCTCCCCCTGGGCCGAAAACTATGGCTACACCTTC

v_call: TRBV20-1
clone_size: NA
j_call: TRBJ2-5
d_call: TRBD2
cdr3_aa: CSASAGGGQETQYF
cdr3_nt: TGCAGTGCTAGTGCGGGAGGTGGGCAAGAGACCCAGTACTTC

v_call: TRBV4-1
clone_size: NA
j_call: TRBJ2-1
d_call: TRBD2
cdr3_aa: CASSQESLAGYDNEQLF
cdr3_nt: TGCGCCAGCAGCCAAGAATCGCTAGCGGGTTACGACAATGAGCAGCTCTTC

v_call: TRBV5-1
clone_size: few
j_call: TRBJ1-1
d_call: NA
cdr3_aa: CASSLAGGQMNTEAFF
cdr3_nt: TGCGCCAGCAGCTTGGCCGGGGGGCAAATGAACACTGAAGCTTTCTTT

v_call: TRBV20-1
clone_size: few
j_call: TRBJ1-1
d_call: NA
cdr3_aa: CSAGGLSGFQAFF
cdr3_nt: TGCAGTGCTGGGGGACTGTCAGGTTTCCAGGCTTTCTTT

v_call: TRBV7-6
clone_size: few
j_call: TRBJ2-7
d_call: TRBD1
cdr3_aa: CASSLGDRGLYEQYF
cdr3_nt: TGTGCCAGCAGCTTAGGGGACAGGGGACTCTACGAGCAGTACTTC

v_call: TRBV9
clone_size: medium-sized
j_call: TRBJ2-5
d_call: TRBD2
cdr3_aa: CASSVVRLAGLYVETQYF
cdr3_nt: TGTGCCAGCAGCGTAGTCCGTCTAGCGGGACTATATGTAGAGACCCAGTACTTC

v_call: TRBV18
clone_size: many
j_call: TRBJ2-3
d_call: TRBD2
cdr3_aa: CASSPPFLAGVGDTQYF
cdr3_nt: TGTGCCAGCTCACCACCGTTTCTAGCGGGAGTTGGAGATACGCAGTATTTT

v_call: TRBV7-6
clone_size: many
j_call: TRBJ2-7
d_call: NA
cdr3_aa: CASSPWGQSYEQYF
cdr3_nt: TGTGCCAGCAGCCCGTGGGGCCAATCCTACGAGCAGTACTTC

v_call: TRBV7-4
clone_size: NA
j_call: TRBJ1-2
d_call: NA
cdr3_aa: CAVSLGPRSYGYTF
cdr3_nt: TGTGCCGTCAGCTTAGGACCAAGGAGCTATGGCTACACCTTC

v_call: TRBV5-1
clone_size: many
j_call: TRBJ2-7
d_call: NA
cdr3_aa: CASSTERPPYEQYF
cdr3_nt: TGCGCCAGCAGCACTGAGCGGCCCCCCTACGAGCAGTACTTC

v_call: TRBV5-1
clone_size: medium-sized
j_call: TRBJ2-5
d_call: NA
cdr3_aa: CATHREQGETQYF
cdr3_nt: TGCGCCACCCATAGGGAACAAGGAGAGACCCAGTACTTC

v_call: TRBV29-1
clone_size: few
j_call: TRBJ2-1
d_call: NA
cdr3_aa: CSVRGAGSYNEQFF
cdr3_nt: TGCAGCGTTCGGGGGGCAGGCTCCTACAATGAGCAGTTCTTC

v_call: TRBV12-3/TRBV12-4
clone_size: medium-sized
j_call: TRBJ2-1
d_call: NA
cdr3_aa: CASSLLIAVEEYNEQFF
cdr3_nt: TGTGCCAGCAGTTTACTCATAGCGGTTGAAGAGTACAATGAGCAGTTCTTC

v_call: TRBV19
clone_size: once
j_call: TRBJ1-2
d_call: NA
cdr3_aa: CASSMGTATKNYSYTF
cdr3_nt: TGTGCCAGTAGTATGGGGACGGCAACAAAGAACTATAGCTACACCTTC

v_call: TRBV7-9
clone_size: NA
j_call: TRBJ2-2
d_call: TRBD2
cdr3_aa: CASTTSGRVNTGELFF
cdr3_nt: TGTGCCAGCACGACTAGCGGGAGGGTGAACACCGGGGAGCTGTTTTTT

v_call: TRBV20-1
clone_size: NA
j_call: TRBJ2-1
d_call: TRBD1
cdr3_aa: CSAPDRDRGSYDEQFF
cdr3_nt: TGCAGTGCTCCCGACCGGGACAGGGGATCATACGATGAGCAGTTCTTC

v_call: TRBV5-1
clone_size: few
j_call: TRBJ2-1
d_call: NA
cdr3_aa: CASSLQQYNEQFF
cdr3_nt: TGCGCCAGCAGCTTGCAGCAATACAATGAGCAGTTCTTC

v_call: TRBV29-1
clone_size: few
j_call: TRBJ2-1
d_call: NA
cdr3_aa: CSGRYNEQFF
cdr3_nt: TGTTCAGGGCGTTACAATGAGCAGTTCTTC

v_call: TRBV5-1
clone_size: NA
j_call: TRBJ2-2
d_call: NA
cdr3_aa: CASRGFAGELFF
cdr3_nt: TGCGCCAGCAGAGGGTTCGCCGGGGAGCTGTTTTTT

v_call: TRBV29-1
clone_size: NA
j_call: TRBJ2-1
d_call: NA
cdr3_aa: CSGQVSYNEQFF
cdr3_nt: TGCAGCGGTCAGGTCTCCTACAATGAGCAGTTCTTC

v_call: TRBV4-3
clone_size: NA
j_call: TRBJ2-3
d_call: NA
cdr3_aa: CASSQDGTRSAFLNTQYF
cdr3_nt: TGCGCCAGCAGCCAAGATGGGACGCGGTCTGCCTTTCTTAATACGCAGTATTTT

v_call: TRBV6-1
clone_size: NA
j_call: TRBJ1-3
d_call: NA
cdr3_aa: CASNPDDSGNTIYF
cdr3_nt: TGTGCCAGCAATCCTGACGACTCTGGAAACACCATATATTTT

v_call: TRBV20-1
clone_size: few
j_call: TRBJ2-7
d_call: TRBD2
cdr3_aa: CSARDTQRENNEQYF
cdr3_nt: TGCAGTGCTAGAGATACACAGCGGGAGAATAACGAGCAGTACTTC

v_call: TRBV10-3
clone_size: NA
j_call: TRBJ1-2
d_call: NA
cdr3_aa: CAISESDRNYGYTF
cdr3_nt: TGTGCCATCAGTGAGTCGGACAGAAACTATGGCTACACCTTC

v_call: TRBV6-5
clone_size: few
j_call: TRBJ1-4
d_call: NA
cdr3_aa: CASSYTQQNEKLFF
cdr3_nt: TGTGCCAGCAGTTACACCCAGCAGAATGAAAAACTGTTTTTT

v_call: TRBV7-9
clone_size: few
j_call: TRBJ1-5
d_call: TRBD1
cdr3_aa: CASSIGTGDSNQPQHF
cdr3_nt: TGTGCCAGCAGCATCGGGACAGGGGATAGCAATCAGCCCCAGCATTTT